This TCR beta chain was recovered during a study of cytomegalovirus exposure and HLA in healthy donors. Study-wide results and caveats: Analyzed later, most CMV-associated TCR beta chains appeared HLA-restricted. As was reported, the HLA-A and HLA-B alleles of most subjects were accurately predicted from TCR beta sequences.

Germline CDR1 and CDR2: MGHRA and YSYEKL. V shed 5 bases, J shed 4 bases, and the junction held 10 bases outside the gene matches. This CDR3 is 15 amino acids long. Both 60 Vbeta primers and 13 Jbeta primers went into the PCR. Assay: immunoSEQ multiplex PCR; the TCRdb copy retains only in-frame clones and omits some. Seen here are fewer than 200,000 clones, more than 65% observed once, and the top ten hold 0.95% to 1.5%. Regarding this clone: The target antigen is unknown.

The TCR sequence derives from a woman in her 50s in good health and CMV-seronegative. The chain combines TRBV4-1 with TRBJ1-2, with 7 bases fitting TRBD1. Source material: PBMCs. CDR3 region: CASSISGGYGYGYTF. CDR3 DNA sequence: TGCGCCAGCAGCATATCAGGGGGGTACGGCTATGGCTACACCTTC.